Below, 10 T cell receptor beta chains from the same sample are listed, as sequenced in a study of CD8+ T cells in alopecia areata. Sequencing relied on a cDNA template that was reverse transcribed from extracted RNA. The data were produced by immunoSEQ multiplex PCR, yet TCRdb's version contains in-frame clones alone and is incomplete. The table records roughly 4,400 clones, approximately 90% of them present only once. Indicated treatment: oral pan-JAK inhibitor, 5-10 mg twice daily. Those with alopecia areata gave lesional scalp punch biopsies and peripheral blood. The specimen comprised skin, sampled at week 4, from a patient treated with tofacitinib. These receptors all come from a human donor with alopecia areata.

This clone has just a few counts. The chain employs TRBV5-5 and TRBJ2-1, with TRBD2 as a possible D gene (5 bases). The germline V gene encodes CDR1 SGHKS and CDR2 YYEKEE (reference sequence). V shed 2 bases and J shed 0 bases, with 12 bases lying between them. The CDR3 loop spans 16 amino acids. CDR3 in DNA: TGTGCCAGCAGCTTCGATGGGGAGAGCTCCTACAATGAGCAGTTCTTC. Amino acid sequence: CASSFDGESSYNEQFF.

The genes are TRBV19 and TRBJ1-5; TRBD1 might be the D (6 bases). The CDR3 has 15 residues. The ends were cut back, 4 bases at V and 4 bases at J, with 14 bases in the middle. The V gene's germline CDR1 is LNHDA and CDR2 SQIVND (reference sequence). DNA of the CDR3: TGTGCCAGTAGTAAAGGTCGGCAGGGGAATCAGCCCCAGCATTTT. Amino acid sequence: CASSKGRQGNQPQHF.

This clone has only a few counts. The chain couples TRBV14 to TRBJ2-7; a possible D gene is TRBD2 (5 bases). V lost 2 bases and J 6 bases, leaving 11 bases between the germline ends. CDR3 length equals 13 residues. Germline CDR1 and CDR2: SGHDN and FVKESK. The CDR3 here is CASSQFGLGEQYF. CDR3 DNA sequence: TGTGCCAGCAGCCAATTTGGACTCGGCGAGCAGTACTTC.

In its sample, this clone was seen a few times. The V gene is TRBV15, the J gene TRBJ1-2; 8 bases agree with TRBD1. CDR1 is LNHNV, CDR2 YYDKDF, per germline (reference sequence). The ends lost 2 bases at V and 3 bases at J; junction bases unmatched: 2. The CDR3 loop spans 14 amino acids. In DNA form, the CDR3 reads TGTGCCACCAGCAGAAACAGGGGGGACTATGGCTACACCTTC. Protein product: CATSRNRGDYGYTF.

The chain couples TRBV30 to TRBJ1-5; the D gene is possibly TRBD1 (5 bases). The CDR3 runs 13 residues. Germline V gives CDR1 GTSNPN, CDR2 SVGIG (reference sequence). Trimming left V 5 bases short and J 6 bases short, with 14 bases between. The CDR3 sequence: CAWSTASSQPQHF. CDR3 in DNA: TGTGCCTGGTCGACAGCCAGCTCTCAGCCCCAGCATTTT. Complete variable domain (other parts from reference TRBV30 and TRBJ1-5): SQTIHQWPATLVQPVGSPLSLECTVEGTSNPNLYWYRQAAGRGLQLLFYSVGIGQISSEVPQNLSASRPQDRQFILSSKKLLLSDSGFYLCAWSTASSQPQHFGDGTRLSIL.

This clone has just one count. The chain links TRBV5-6 to TRBJ2-7; D gene uncertain. V lost 2 bases and J lost 2, with 8 bases in between. The CDR3 is 13 amino acids. CDR1 and CDR2 from the germline V gene are SGHDT and YYEEEE. The CDR3 spells CASSLGDPYEQYF. CDR3 nucleotide sequence: TGTGCCAGCAGCTTAGGAGATCCCTACGAGCAGTACTTC.

The chain recombines TRBV5-4 with TRBJ1-4, with a tentative D call TRBD1 (5 bases). The CDR3 extends over 14 amino acids. V lost 2 bases to trimming and J lost 8 bases, with 13 bases between them. Germline V gene sequence: CDR1 SGHNT, CDR2 YYREEE (reference sequence). The CDR3 nucleotides read TGTGCCAGCAGCTTAGGAGGGGCCGGGGAAAAACTGTTTTTT. Its translation is CASSLGGAGEKLFF.

This chain uses TRBV29-1 with TRBJ2-7; 9 bases agree with TRBD1. This CDR3 has 16 residues. V lost 3 bases to trimming and J lost 0 bases; unmatched junction nucleotides: 9. Germline V gene lookup returns CDR1 SQVTM and CDR2 ANQGSEA. Here the CDR3 reads CSVDGTGRGNSYEQYF. The CDR3 coding sequence is TGCAGCGTTGACGGGACAGGGAGGGGAAACTCCTACGAGCAGTACTTC.

This sequence joins TRBV29-1 and TRBJ2-1; 8 bases match TRBD1. V was clipped by 5 bases and J by 7 bases; unmatched bases: 7. Germline V CDR1 and CDR2: SQVTM, ANQGSEA. The CDR3 loop spans 13 amino acids. The CDR3 region is CSVSRTGRNEQFF. In nucleotides, the CDR3 is TGCAGCGTTAGTAGGACAGGGAGGAATGAGCAGTTCTTC.

This sequence joins TRBV14 and TRBJ1-2; no firm D call. The CDR3 has 14 amino acids. The germline gives CDR1 SGHDN, CDR2 FVKESK. V was trimmed by 1 base and J by 4 bases, leaving 10 bases between them. CDR3 in amino acids: CASSQGSAPYGYTF. DNA of the CDR3: TGTGCCAGCAGCCAAGGATCCGCACCCTATGGCTACACCTTC.